What follows are 5 T cell receptor beta chains derived from one specimen sequenced in a study of OX40 agonist ivuxolimab in advanced cancers. Profiled with immunoSEQ multiplex PCR; TCRdb holds only in-frame clones, not every one. The sample has more than 85,000 clones; less than 95% are singletons. The sequenced sample was CD4+ or CD8+ T cells sorted from blood, obtained in a trial of the OX40 agonist ivuxolimab. These receptor sequences come from an adult with an advanced solid tumor such as melanoma, head and neck, liver or kidney cancer.

The V and J genes are TRBV4-3 and TRBJ1-5; D not certain. The germline V and J ends were trimmed by 2 bases and 2 bases, with 10 bases remaining between them. The germline V gene has CDR1 LGHNA and CDR2 YSLEER. This CDR3 has 15 residues. CDR3 in DNA: TGCGCCAGCAGCCAATACCCTAACGGCAATCAGCCCCAGCATTTT. Protein sequence: CASSQYPNGNQPQHF.

The chain combines TRBV28 with TRBJ1-2; 7 bases are a match to TRBD1. The germline V gene encodes CDR1 MDHEN and CDR2 SYDVKM. This CDR3 is 15 amino acids long. V was clipped by 5 bases and J by 6 bases; unmatched bases: 12. The CDR3 loop is CASSIPALRGHGYTF. The CDR3 region has the DNA TGTGCCAGCAGTATTCCCGCCCTAAGGGGGCATGGCTACACCTTC.

CDR3 coding DNA: TGTGCCAGCAGCTCACCCTGGGGAGGCTACACAGATACGCAGTATTTT. This gives the protein CASSSPWGGYTDTQYF. The chain recombines TRBV7-2 with TRBJ2-3, with D perhaps TRBD2 (6 bases). Trimming took 4 bases from V and 2 from J, leaving 16 bases between them. The CDR3 contains 16 residues. Germline V gene lookup returns CDR1 SGHTA and CDR2 FQGNSA.

The gene calls are TRBV6-6 and TRBJ1-1, with a possible D match to TRBD1 (6 bases). The CDR3 is made up of 12 amino acids. Per germline, CDR1 MNHNY and CDR2 SVGAGI (reference sequence). The germline V and J ends were trimmed by 2 bases and 8 bases, with 9 bases remaining between them. CDR3 DNA sequence: TGTGCCAGCAGTTACGGGGGGCAGGAAGCTTTCTTT. Protein sequence: CASSYGGQEAFF.

The chain links TRBV19 to TRBJ1-2; weak D call: TRBD1 (6 bases). The V and J ends lost 6 bases and 4 bases respectively, with 15 bases between them. Per germline, CDR1 LNHDA and CDR2 SQIVND (reference sequence). The CDR3 spans 14 residues. CDR3 nucleotide sequence: TGTGCCAGTAGAGAGATGGGGGCCGGCTATGGCTACACCTTC. This gives the protein CASREMGAGYGYTF.